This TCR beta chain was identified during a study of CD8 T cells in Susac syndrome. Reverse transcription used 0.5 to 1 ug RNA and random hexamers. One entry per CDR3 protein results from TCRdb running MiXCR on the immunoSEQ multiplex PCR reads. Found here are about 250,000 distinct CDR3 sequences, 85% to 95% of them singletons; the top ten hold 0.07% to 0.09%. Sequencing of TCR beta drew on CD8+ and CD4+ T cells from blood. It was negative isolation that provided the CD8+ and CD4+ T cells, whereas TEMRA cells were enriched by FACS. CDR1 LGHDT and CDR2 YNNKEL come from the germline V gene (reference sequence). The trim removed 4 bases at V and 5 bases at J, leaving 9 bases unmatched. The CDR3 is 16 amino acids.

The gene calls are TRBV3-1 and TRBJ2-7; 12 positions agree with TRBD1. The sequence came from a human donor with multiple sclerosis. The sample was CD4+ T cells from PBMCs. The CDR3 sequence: CASSRDLGTGGHEQYF. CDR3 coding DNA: TGTGCCAGCAGCCGAGATTTGGGGACAGGGGGCCACGAGCAGTACTTC.